The rows below give T cell receptor beta chains drawn from one sample of a study of T cell clones after liver transplantation. Method: immunoSEQ multiplex PCR; TCRdb's copy keeps in-frame clones and lacks some. The sample consists of some 70,000 clones, 90% of them appearing once. The sequences come from CD4+ T cells from blood, collected before liver transplant. The receptors come from a human donor who received a liver transplant. CDR3s include the opening cysteine and the closing phenylalanine or tryptophan. D genes are given only for firm matches. Clone sizes are given selectively: once, few, many, or a class where the clone is expanded.

clone_size	v_call	d_call	j_call	cdr3_aa	cdr3_nt
.	TRBV5-1	.	TRBJ1-1	CASSLSPETEEAFF	TGCGCCAGCAGCTTATCGCCCGAGACTGAGGAAGCTTTCTTT
.	TRBV9	.	TRBJ2-2	CASSGQTNTGELFF	TGTGCCAGCAGTGGACAGACGAACACCGGGGAGCTGTTTTTT
.	TRBV7-8	.	TRBJ2-7	CASSQGLRWAVSSYEQYF	TGTGCCAGCAGCCAAGGCCTTCGTTGGGCGGTAAGCTCCTACGAGCAGTACTTC
.	TRBV20-1	.	TRBJ1-1	CSARKGGEAFF	TGCAGTGCTAGAAAGGGGGGTGAAGCTTTCTTT
.	TRBV6-1	TRBD1	TRBJ2-1	CASSIGTVLGNEQFF	TGTGCCAGCAGTATCGGGACAGTTCTAGGGAATGAGCAGTTCTTC
once	TRBV11-3	.	TRBJ2-7	CASSSGVHEQYF	TGTGCCAGCAGTTCAGGGGTCCACGAGCAGTACTTC
.	TRBV2	.	TRBJ1-4	CASSARQTYNEKLFF	TGTGCCAGCAGCGCTCGACAGACCTATAATGAAAAACTGTTTTTT
.	TRBV19	.	TRBJ2-7	CASSITITYEQYF	TGTGCCAGTAGTATAACAATTACCTACGAGCAGTACTTC
.	TRBV2	.	TRBJ1-1	CASSDVSGTEAFF	TGTGCCAGCTCCGATGTTTCTGGCACTGAAGCTTTCTTT
once	TRBV11-3	TRBD2	TRBJ2-7	CASSLRMAGGFFGYEQYF	TGTGCCAGCAGCTTACGAATGGCGGGAGGGTTCTTTGGCTACGAGCAGTACTTC
.	TRBV30	.	TRBJ1-1	CAWSVRTTRRAEAFF	TGTGCCTGGAGTGTACGGACCACTCGGAGGGCTGAAGCTTTCTTT
.	TRBV5-1	.	TRBJ2-7	CASSLETMSSYEQYF	TGCGCCAGCAGTTTAGAGACAATGAGCTCCTACGAGCAGTACTTC
once	TRBV4-3	.	TRBJ2-1	CASSQVSAREQFF	TGCGCCAGCAGCCAAGTATCAGCTCGGGAGCAGTTCTTC
.	TRBV6-6	.	TRBJ2-2	CASRPRDGGTGELFF	TGTGCCAGCAGGCCGAGGGACGGCGGCACCGGGGAGCTGTTTTTT
.	TRBV28	.	TRBJ1-2	CASSHRVRGYGYTF	TGTGCCAGCAGTCACAGGGTAAGGGGTTATGGCTACACCTTC
.	TRBV25-1	TRBD1	TRBJ2-3	CASSAGQGGGDTQYF	TGTGCCAGCAGTGCTGGACAGGGGGGGGGAGATACGCAGTATTTT
.	TRBV30	.	TRBJ1-5	CAWNLGENQPQHF	TGTGCCTGGAACCTGGGGGAAAATCAGCCCCAGCATTTT
.	TRBV4-1	.	TRBJ2-1	CASSQEEGDNEQFF	TGCGCCAGCAGCCAAGAGGAGGGTGACAATGAGCAGTTCTTC
few	TRBV5-1	.	TRBJ2-1	CASSLEGPGYNEQFF	TGCGCCAGCAGCTTGGAAGGTCCAGGTTACAATGAGCAGTTCTTC
few	TRBV7-2	TRBD2	TRBJ2-3	CATSLAGGLDTQYF	TGTGCCACCTCACTAGCGGGAGGGTTAGATACGCAGTATTTT
.	TRBV11-3	TRBD2	TRBJ2-5	CASSLRETMETQYF	TGTGCCAGCAGCCTGCGGGAGACGATGGAGACCCAGTACTTC
few	TRBV19	.	TRBJ1-5	CASKMVGGNQPQHF	TGTGCCAGTAAAATGGTGGGGGGCAATCAGCCCCAGCATTTT
.	TRBV21-1	.	TRBJ1-5	CASCGTGGNQPQHF	TGTGCCAGCTGTGGGACAGGCGGCAATCAGCCCCAGCATTTT
once	TRBV7-3	.	TRBJ2-2	CASSIATSGELFF	TGTGCCAGCAGCATCGCCACGTCCGGGGAGCTGTTTTTT
.	TRBV11-2	.	TRBJ2-7	CASSPGGEQYF	TGTGCCAGCAGTCCCGGCGGCGAGCAGTACTTC
.	TRBV28	TRBD1	TRBJ2-6	CASSPITGGAGGANVLTF	TGTGCCAGCAGTCCCATTACAGGGGGCGCGGGTGGGGCCAACGTCCTGACTTTC
.	TRBV10-3	TRBD2	TRBJ2-2	CAISGLAGLTGELFF	TGTGCCATCAGTGGTCTAGCGGGACTCACCGGGGAGCTGTTTTTT
.	TRBV5-8	.	TRBJ2-1	CASSLPGRNEQFF	TGTGCCAGCAGCTTACCGGGGCGAAATGAGCAGTTCTTC
.	TRBV7-6	.	TRBJ2-3	CASSLGGGTPSTDTQYF	TGTGCCAGCAGCTTAGGAGGAGGGACCCCCAGCACAGATACGCAGTATTTT
few	TRBV5-1	TRBD2	TRBJ2-5	CASRGLAGSQETQYF	TGCGCCAGCAGAGGGTTAGCGGGGTCACAAGAGACCCAGTACTTC
.	TRBV10-3	.	TRBJ1-1	CASRDTPRVTEAFF	TGTGCCAGCCGGGACACCCCGAGAGTCACTGAAGCTTTCTTT
.	TRBV5-1	.	TRBJ1-2	CASSQGSRQAIYGYTF	TGCGCCAGCAGCCAGGGGTCAAGACAGGCCATCTATGGCTACACCTTC
.	TRBV5-1	TRBD2	TRBJ2-6	CASSALSGSGSGANVLTF	TGCGCCAGCAGCGCCCTTAGCGGGAGTGGCTCTGGGGCCAACGTCCTGACTTTC
.	TRBV19	TRBD1	TRBJ1-1	CASSQGRGRFGAEAFF	TGTGCCAGTAGTCAGGGCAGGGGGAGGTTCGGGGCTGAAGCTTTCTTT
.	TRBV9	TRBD1	TRBJ1-6	CASSESGQGGSPLHF	TGTGCCAGCAGCGAGAGCGGACAGGGTGGTTCACCCCTCCACTTT
once	TRBV5-4	.	TRBJ2-7	CASSQTGQTYEQYF	TGTGCCAGCAGTCAAACGGGACAAACCTACGAGCAGTACTTC
.	TRBV25-1	TRBD1	TRBJ1-5	CASSQAGGSSNQPQHF	TGTGCCAGCAGCCAGGCAGGGGGCAGTAGCAATCAGCCCCAGCATTTT
.	TRBV10-2	TRBD2	TRBJ2-7	CASQMGLAVTYEQYF	TGCGCCAGTCAGATGGGACTAGCGGTGACCTACGAGCAGTACTTC
.	TRBV7-9	TRBD2	TRBJ2-7	CASSLTRTSGSGQYF	TGTGCCAGCAGCTTAACCCGGACTAGCGGGAGTGGGCAGTACTTC
once	TRBV5-1	.	TRBJ2-1	CASSSGLQSYNEQFF	TGCGCCAGCAGCTCTGGACTCCAAAGTTACAATGAGCAGTTCTTC
.	TRBV7-6	TRBD2	TRBJ2-3	CASSVLAGGLTDTQYF	TGTGCCAGCAGCGTACTAGCGGGAGGTCTTACAGATACGCAGTATTTT
.	TRBV11-1	.	TRBJ2-2	CASSLARHTGELFF	TGTGCCAGCAGCTTAGCGAGGCACACCGGGGAGCTGTTTTTT
.	TRBV28	.	TRBJ2-1	CASTGSGAVSYNEQFF	TGTGCCAGCACCGGCTCAGGGGCCGTCTCCTACAATGAGCAGTTCTTC
.	TRBV7-8	.	TRBJ2-2	CASSLADRGTGELFF	TGTGCCAGCAGCTTAGCGGACAGAGGCACCGGGGAGCTGTTTTTT
.	TRBV5-5	TRBD2	TRBJ2-4	CASSDRDYERNIQYF	TGTGCCAGCAGCGACCGGGACTACGAAAGGAACATTCAGTACTTC
few	TRBV7-4	.	TRBJ1-3	CASTGTPGRYF	TGTGCCAGCACCGGGACACCCGGTCGATATTTT
.	TRBV28	.	TRBJ2-1	CASVGVFDEQFF	TGTGCCAGCGTGGGAGTGTTCGATGAGCAGTTCTTC